A single T cell receptor beta chain is shown here with its context. The antigen remains undetermined. UMI-labeled TRB cDNA libraries were prepared by 5' RACE. TCRdb derives one entry per CDR3 protein from the 5' RACE reads, leaving out DNA. The sample table includes approximately 45,000 distinct CDR3 sequences. This record comes from a study of CXCR3-negative and CXCR3-positive naive CD8 T cells. About the research overall: Across all libraries, TRB reads numbered roughly 140 million, with about 1.5 +/- 0.3 million in each library.

The CDR3 has 13 amino acids. CDR1 is SQVTM and CDR2 is ANQGSEA in the germline V gene. Findings and limits, study-wide: Naive subsets displayed similar surface CD5, and TCR strength was inferred from TRB CDR3 properties.

V is TRBV29-1 and J is TRBJ2-1; with no DNA, the TCRdb D assignment of TRBD2 cannot be verified. Sequencing was carried out using memory CD8+ T cells from blood. The TCR originated in a human donor in good health. Some clones in this sample may be carry-over from other donors' samples. The CDR3 loop reads CSAGSGLAREQFF.